The 7 T cell receptor beta chains in this list originate from one sample, sequenced in a study of blood T cell repertoires in COVID-19. Here immunoSEQ multiplex PCR was the method, and the copy in TCRdb shows in-frame clones only, minus some. This table holds over 100,000 clones, 70% to 90% found once. The sample consisted of peripheral blood. These receptors all come from a human donor in a cohort sampled during active COVID-19.

The table lists this clone with a count of one. V usage is TRBV9 and J usage is TRBJ1-3; 8 positions agree with TRBD1. V trimming: 0 bases; J trimming: 4 bases; junction bases outside the gene matches: 0. The CDR3 runs 14 residues. CDR1 and CDR2 from the germline V gene are SGDLS and YYNGEE. This chain's CDR3 is CASSVGDRGNTIYF. The CDR3 DNA reads TGTGCCAGCAGCGTAGGGGACAGGGGAAACACCATATATTTT.

In its sample, this clone was seen a few times. CDR3 coding DNA: TGTGCCAGCAGCCCCCGATCCGGGACAGGGAATTCACCCCTCCACTTT. Protein: CASSPRSGTGNSPLHF. V and J are TRBV11-3 and TRBJ1-6; 9 nucleotides line up with TRBD1. Germline lookup yields CDR1 SGHNT and CDR2 YENEEA. The CDR3 has 16 residues. Unmatched junction bases numbered 9, after V lost 5 bases and J lost 7 bases.

DNA for the CDR3: TGTGCCAGCAGCTTAAGAGAGGCGTACACTGAAGCTTTCTTT. Residues: CASSLREAYTEAFF. The chain uses TRBV11-2 and TRBJ1-1, with no clear D. V dropped 2 bases and J dropped 3 bases, with 10 bases sitting between them. The CDR3 runs to 14 residues. Germline values: CDR1 SGHAT, CDR2 FQNNGV.

The rearrangement links TRBV5-4 to TRBJ2-5; TRBD2 aligns across 9 bases. The CDR3 runs to 18 residues. Germline V gene lookup returns CDR1 SGHNT and CDR2 YYREEE (reference sequence). Unmatched junction bases numbered 15, after V lost 0 bases and J lost 6 bases. The CDR3 reads CASSLAVPTSGHGKTQYF. In nucleotides, the CDR3 is TGTGCCAGCAGCTTGGCCGTTCCGACTAGCGGACACGGGAAGACCCAGTACTTC.

This clone has a single count. At one of its ends the junction is not consistent with the germline gene, which may arise from a read error. The rearrangement joins TRBV7-7 to TRBJ2-5; TRBD2 might be the D (5 bases). The CDR3 contains 15 residues. Germline-derived CDR1 and CDR2 are SSHAT and FNYEAQ (reference sequence). The CDR3 DNA reads TGTGCTAGCAGCTTATCGGACCGGGGACAAGAGACCCAGTACTTC. Translating gives CASSLSDRGQETQYF. Together with reference TRBV7-7 and TRBJ2-5, the CDR3 gives the full variable domain: GAGVSQSPRYKVTKRGQDVTLRCDPISSHATLYWYQQALGQGPEFLTYFNYEAQPDKSGLPSDRFSAERPEGSISTLTIQRTEQRDSAMYRCASSLSDRGQETQYFGPGTRLLVL.

The chain combines TRBV5-1 with TRBJ1-2; D unresolved. Trimming shortened V by 2 bases and J by 4 bases, and 9 bases separated the two germline ends. Germline CDR1 reads SGHRS; CDR2 reads YFSETQ. CDR3 length: 13 residues. CDR3 region: CASSLSGGYGYTF. CDR3 nucleotide sequence: TGCGCCAGCAGCTTATCAGGTGGCTATGGCTACACCTTC.

The chain links TRBV11-1 to TRBJ2-3; weak D call: TRBD2 (5 bases). CDR3 size: 13 residues. Trimming removed 3 bases at V and 4 bases at J, with 8 bases between. Germline V gene lookup returns CDR1 SGHAT and CDR2 FQDESV (reference sequence). The CDR3 is CASSFNGADTQYF. The CDR3 DNA follows: TGTGCCAGCAGCTTCAACGGGGCAGATACGCAGTATTTT.